The source of this T cell receptor (beta chain) is a study of Graves' ophthalmopathy and Graves' hyperthyroidism. From RNA, the CDR3 regions of TCR beta chains were amplified and sequenced. Amplification began with first-round RT-PCR using HTBI primers, then second-round multiplex PCR was performed. TCRdb recomputed calls from the multiplex PCR reads with MiXCR, one row per CDR3 protein. The data contain about 1.2 million distinct CDR3 sequences, about two fifths of them singletons. Other autoimmune diseases, uncontrolled infections, pregnancy or lactation ruled patients out of participation. Each diagnosis was determined on the basis of clinical symptoms, serum thyroxine, TRAb, thyroid ultrasound and orbital computed tomography. This clonotype was detected ten times or more. The germline V gene has CDR1 SGHDN and CDR2 FVKESK. The V and J ends lost 4 bases and 0 bases respectively, with 12 bases between them. This CDR3 spans 15 amino acids.

The chain combines TRBV14 with TRBJ1-2; D is ambiguous. The sequence came from an adult man with Graves' hyperthyroidism. The sample taken for sequencing was peripheral blood or thyroid tissue (not recorded which). The CDR3 DNA sequence: TGTGCCAGCAGCCCTTTATTGGCCGCTAACTATGGCTACACCTTC. The encoded protein is CASSPLLAANYGYTF.